Listed below are T cell receptor beta chains from one sample, sequenced in a study of cytomegalovirus exposure and HLA in healthy donors. Some clones are missing from TCRdb's copy, which holds only in-frame ones; the method was immunoSEQ multiplex PCR. The sample has about 160,000 clones; around 74% are singletons. Sample: PBMCs. The receptors originated from a female donor in good health and CMV-seronegative. CDR3s include the opening cysteine and the closing phenylalanine or tryptophan.

cdr3_length v_call cdr3_aa
14 TRBV7-9 CASSFSQGADEAFF
15 TRBV4-1 CASSQDRRAEQPQHF
12 TRBV19 CASGQIRGEQYF
14 TRBV27 CASSFGRALNEQYF
16 TRBV4-1 CASSLTLYYTTDTQYF
16 TRBV2 CASSAQGHQGHYGYTF
14 TRBV7-9 CASSLEGGDQPQHF
18 TRBV11-2 CASSSRDRMTAGANVLTF
15 TRBV11-2 CASSLGPWATGELFF
12 TRBV7-2 CASSYFPGELFF
15 TRBV5-1 CASSLSGTGKNIQYF
17 TRBV7-9 CASSSDFPYSGANVLTF
14 TRBV6-6 CASRFGTEQETQYF
17 TRBV7-9 CASSFFVLAGGPNEQFF
15 TRBV4-2 CASSQGPGGGEKLFF
16 TRBV2 CASIRSLPDRGYEQYF
13 TRBV11-2 CASSFRGRETQYF
11 TRBV29-1 CSVAEAGELFF
15 TRBV12-5 CASGTGRGRTGELFF
16 TRBV7-2 CASSLSGSGSYNEQFF
15 TRBV7-8 CASSRGQGAQETQYF
13 TRBV30 CAWASGGTDTQYF
15 TRBV4-3 CASSQDQEGADEQFF
15 TRBV13 CASRGTESMNTEAFF
16 TRBV19 CASSSEAGGPIGELFF
16 TRBV4-3 CASSQEPGLGNQPQHF
13 TRBV27 CASRQLRGNEQFF
15 TRBV2 CASSEALTENYGYTF
15 TRBV5-4 CASSSPRQAQETQYF
14 TRBV6-5 CASSSGPLNEKLFF
13 TRBV29-1 CSVKEGARYGYTF
14 TRBV6-5 CASTSDRGRREQYF
17 TRBV13 CASAKGVGNLANYGYTF
16 TRBV4-3 CASSQPDPAGGTEAFF
15 TRBV19 CASRPSWGGNQPQHF
18 TRBV11-2 CASSLVGKGKDAGNTIYF
16 TRBV15 CATSREARAIGQPQHF
16 TRBV27 CASSLGLGRFGETQYF
16 TRBV4-1 CASSQVTSGLGNEQFF
15 TRBV15 CATSRDGGKGETQYF
14 TRBV27 CASSPLAPGGTQYF
14 TRBV6-1 CASTEGDWSTEAFF
12 TRBV4-1 CASSQPGYEQYF
16 TRBV5-1 CASSLAGSGSTDTQYF
13 TRBV5-1 CASSLRQNTEAFF
16 TRBV7-9 CASSPLGQGGNQPQHF
15 TRBV6-5 CASSYQSSGGDGYTF
15 TRBV5-1 CASSLAGQNMGTQYF
15 TRBV6-1 CASDPASDHTGELFF
14 TRBV6-1 CASSARGNGNTIYF
13 TRBV5-1 CASSPNRGPGYTF